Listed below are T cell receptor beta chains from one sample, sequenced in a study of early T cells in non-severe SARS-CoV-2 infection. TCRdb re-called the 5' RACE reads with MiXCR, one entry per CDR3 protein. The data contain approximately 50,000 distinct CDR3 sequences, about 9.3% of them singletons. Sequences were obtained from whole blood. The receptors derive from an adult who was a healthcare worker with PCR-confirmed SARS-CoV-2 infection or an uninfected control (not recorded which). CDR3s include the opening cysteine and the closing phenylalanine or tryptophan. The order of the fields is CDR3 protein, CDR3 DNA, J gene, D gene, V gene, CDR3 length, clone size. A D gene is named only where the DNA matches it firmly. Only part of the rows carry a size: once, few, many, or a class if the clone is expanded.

CASSLGLAGNTQYF TGTGCCAGCAGCTTGGGACTAGCGGGTAACACGCAGTATTTT TRBJ2-3 TRBD2 TRBV5-8 14 many
CAIGLAAADTQYF TGTGCCATCGGTCTAGCGGCCGCAGATACGCAGTATTTT TRBJ2-3 TRBD2 TRBV10-3 13 few
CASSQDVGAGGGEQYF TGCGCCAGCAGCCAAGATGTAGGAGCGGGAGGTGGCGAGCAGTACTTC TRBJ2-7 TRBD2 TRBV4-3 16 NA
CSAGLAVLGGEQFF TGCAGCGCGGGACTAGCGGTTTTGGGGGGTGAGCAGTTCTTC TRBJ2-1 TRBD2 TRBV29-1 14 many
CASSSDGGNTEAFF TGTGCCAGCTCGTCGGATGGGGGGAACACTGAAGCTTTCTTT TRBJ1-1 NA TRBV18 14 many
CASSEIRDTQYF TGCGCCAGCAGCGAAATCAGAGATACGCAGTATTTT TRBJ2-3 NA TRBV5-1 12 NA
CASSYPLGGEQYF TGTGCCAGCAGTTACCCGTTGGGGGGCGAGCAGTACTTC TRBJ2-7 NA TRBV6-5 13 once
CSAVWGGGFNEQFF TGCAGCGCTGTTTGGGGAGGCGGGTTCAATGAGCAGTTCTTC TRBJ2-1 NA TRBV29-1 14 many
CASSHPNYGYTF TGTGCCAGCAGCCACCCAAACTATGGCTACACCTTC TRBJ1-2 NA TRBV9 12 many
CATSRTGDRGYEQYF TGTGCCACCAGCAGAACAGGGGACCGGGGATACGAGCAGTACTTC TRBJ2-7 TRBD1 TRBV15 15 many
CASSYSGGRGRKDNEQFF TGTGCCAGTAGTTACTCGGGAGGGAGGGGAAGAAAAGACAATGAGCAGTTCTTC TRBJ2-1 TRBD2 TRBV19 18 few
CASSFLASGNTGELFF TGCGCCAGCAGCTTCCTTGCTAGCGGTAACACCGGGGAGCTGTTTTTT TRBJ2-2 TRBD2 TRBV5-1 16 NA
CASSLDSPTYEQYF TGTGCCAGCAGCTTGGACAGCCCCACCTACGAGCAGTACTTC TRBJ2-7 NA TRBV11-2 14 NA
CASSLSSGMGAYNEQFF TGTGCCAGCAGCTTAAGTAGCGGGATGGGGGCCTACAATGAGCAGTTCTTC TRBJ2-1 TRBD2 TRBV7-3 17 NA
CASSQAGQGTEAFF TGCGCCAGCAGCCAGGCGGGACAGGGTACTGAAGCTTTCTTT TRBJ1-1 TRBD1 TRBV4-3 14 few
CASSYSWGGDEQYF TGTGCCAGCAGTTACTCATGGGGTGGCGACGAGCAGTACTTC TRBJ2-7 NA TRBV6-2/TRBV6-3 14 once
CASSEVYEQYF TGTGCCAGCAGTGAGGTTTACGAGCAGTACTTC TRBJ2-7 NA TRBV2 11 many
CASSSRTSGSFITQYF TGTGCCAGCAGCTCCCGGACTAGCGGGAGTTTTATAACGCAGTATTTT TRBJ2-3 TRBD2 TRBV7-2 16 few
CASRIGTLTAKNTEAFF TGTGCCAGCAGGATCGGGACTCTGACGGCGAAGAACACTGAAGCTTTCTTT TRBJ1-1 NA TRBV6-2/TRBV6-3 17 many
CASSFSTGTTDYNEQFF TGTGCCAGCAGCTTCTCTACCGGGACAACCGACTACAATGAGCAGTTCTTC TRBJ2-1 NA TRBV7-8 17 many
CASSPFNRGEAFF TGTGCCAGCTCACCCTTTAATCGAGGTGAAGCTTTCTTT TRBJ1-1 NA TRBV18 13 few
CASSFWLATNTGELFF TGTGCCAGCAGTTTCTGGCTAGCGACGAACACCGGGGAGCTGTTTTTT TRBJ2-2 NA TRBV12-3/TRBV12-4 16 many
CASSQDVAGGVLETQYF TGCGCCAGCAGCCAAGATGTAGCGGGAGGGGTTCTAGAGACCCAGTACTTC TRBJ2-5 TRBD2 TRBV4-1 17 few
CASTYGTANTGELFF TGCGCCAGCACCTACGGGACAGCGAACACCGGGGAGCTGTTTTTT TRBJ2-2 TRBD1 TRBV5-1 15 NA
CASSLGDRGNTQYF TGTGCCAGCAGCTTAGGGGACAGAGGTAATACGCAGTATTTT TRBJ2-3 TRBD1 TRBV7-9 14 many
CATTRGESTDTQYF TGTGCCACCACCAGGGGGGAATCCACAGATACGCAGTATTTT TRBJ2-3 NA TRBV15 14 NA
CSVLWEETQYF TGCAGCGTCCTCTGGGAGGAGACCCAGTACTTC TRBJ2-5 NA TRBV29-1 11 NA
CASSPEDGRASDEQFF TGTGCCAGCAGCCCCGAGGACGGGAGGGCCTCTGATGAGCAGTTCTTC TRBJ2-1 TRBD2 TRBV6-4 16 many
CASSYRGHKSYEQYF TGCGCCAGCAGCTACCGGGGCCACAAATCCTACGAGCAGTACTTC TRBJ2-7 NA TRBV5-1 15 few
CASSGGQARYNEQFF TGTGCCAGCAGTGGCGGACAGGCAAGGTACAATGAGCAGTTCTTC TRBJ2-1 TRBD1 TRBV12-3/TRBV12-4 15 few
CASSLLAYEQYF TGTGCCAGCAGTTTACTAGCGTACGAGCAGTACTTC TRBJ2-7 NA TRBV28 12 many
CASSRRPHSSGNTDTQYF TGCGCCAGCAGCCGAAGGCCCCACTCAAGCGGGAACACAGATACGCAGTATTTT TRBJ2-3 TRBD2 TRBV4-3 18 few
CASSLEGDGSTDTQYF TGCGCCAGCAGCTTGGAGGGAGACGGAAGCACAGATACGCAGTATTTT TRBJ2-3 NA TRBV5-1 16 NA
CASSTFGFEQYF TGTGCCAGCAGCACCTTCGGGTTCGAGCAGTACTTC TRBJ2-7 NA TRBV7-2 12 NA
CASSPTRISNNYGYTF TGTGCCAGCAGCCCAACTCGTATTTCCAATAACTATGGCTACACCTTC TRBJ1-2 NA TRBV27 16 many